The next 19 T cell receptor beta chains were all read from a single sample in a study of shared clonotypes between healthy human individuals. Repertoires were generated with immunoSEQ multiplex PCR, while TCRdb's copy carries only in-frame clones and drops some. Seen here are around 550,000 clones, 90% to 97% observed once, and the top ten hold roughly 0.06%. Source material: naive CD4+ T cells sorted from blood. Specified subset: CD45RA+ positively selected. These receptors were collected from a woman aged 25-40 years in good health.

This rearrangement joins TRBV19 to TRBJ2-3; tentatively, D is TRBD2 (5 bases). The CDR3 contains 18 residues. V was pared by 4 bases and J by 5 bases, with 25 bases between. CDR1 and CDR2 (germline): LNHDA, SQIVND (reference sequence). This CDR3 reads CASSTREQIARPGDTQYF. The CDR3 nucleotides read TGTGCCAGTAGTACAAGGGAGCAGATTGCCAGACCCGGAGATACGCAGTATTTT.

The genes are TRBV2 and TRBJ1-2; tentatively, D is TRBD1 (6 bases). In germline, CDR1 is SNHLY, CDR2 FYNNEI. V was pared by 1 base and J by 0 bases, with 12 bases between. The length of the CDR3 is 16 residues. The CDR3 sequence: CASSEEDSRPNYGYTF. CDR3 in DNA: TGTGCCAGCAGTGAAGAGGACAGCCGACCTAACTATGGCTACACCTTC.

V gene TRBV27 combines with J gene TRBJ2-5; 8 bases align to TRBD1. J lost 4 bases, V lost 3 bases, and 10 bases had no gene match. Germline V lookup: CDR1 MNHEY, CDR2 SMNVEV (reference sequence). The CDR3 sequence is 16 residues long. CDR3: CASSFAGGLGRETQYF. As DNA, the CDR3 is TGTGCCAGCAGTTTCGCAGGGGGCCTGGGGAGAGAGACCCAGTACTTC.

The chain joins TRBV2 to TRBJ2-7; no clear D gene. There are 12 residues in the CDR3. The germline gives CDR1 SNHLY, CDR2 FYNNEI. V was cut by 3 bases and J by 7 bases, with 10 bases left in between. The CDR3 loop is CASSEGLSEQYF. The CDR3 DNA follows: TGTGCCAGCAGTGAGGGTCTATCTGAGCAGTACTTC.

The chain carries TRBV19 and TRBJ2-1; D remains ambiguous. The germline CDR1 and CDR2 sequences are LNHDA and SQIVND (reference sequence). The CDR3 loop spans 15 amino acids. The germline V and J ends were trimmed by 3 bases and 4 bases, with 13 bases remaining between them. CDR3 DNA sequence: TGTGCCAGTAGTATCGGCAAGCCCTCATACAATGAGCAGTTCTTC. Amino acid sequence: CASSIGKPSYNEQFF.

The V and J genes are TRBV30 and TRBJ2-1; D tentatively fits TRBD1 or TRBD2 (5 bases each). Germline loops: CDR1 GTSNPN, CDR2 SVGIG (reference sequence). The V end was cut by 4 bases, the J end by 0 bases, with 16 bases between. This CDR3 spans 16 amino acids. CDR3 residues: CAWTLPGGSSYNEQFF. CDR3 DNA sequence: TGTGCCTGGACCCTCCCTGGGGGAAGCTCCTACAATGAGCAGTTCTTC.

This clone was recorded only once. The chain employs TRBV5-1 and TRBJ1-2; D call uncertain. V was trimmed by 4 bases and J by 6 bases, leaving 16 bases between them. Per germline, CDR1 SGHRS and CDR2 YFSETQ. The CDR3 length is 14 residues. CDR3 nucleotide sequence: TGCGCCAGCAGCCCTGCCTCAGGTTCCAATGGCTACACCTTC. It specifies CASSPASGSNGYTF.

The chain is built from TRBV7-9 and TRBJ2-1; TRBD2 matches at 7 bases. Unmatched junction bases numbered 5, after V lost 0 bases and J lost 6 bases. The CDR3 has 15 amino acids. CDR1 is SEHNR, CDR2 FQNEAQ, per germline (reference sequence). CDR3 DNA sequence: TGTGCCAGCAGCTTAGCGGGAGGGTCGTTCAATGAGCAGTTCTTC. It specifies CASSLAGGSFNEQFF.

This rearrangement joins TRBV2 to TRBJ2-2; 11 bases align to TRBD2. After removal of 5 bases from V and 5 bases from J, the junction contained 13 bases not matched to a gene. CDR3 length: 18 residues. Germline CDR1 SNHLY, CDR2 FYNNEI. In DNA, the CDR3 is TGTGCCAGCAGTCCTGGGACTAGCGGACTGGGGGCGACCGGGGAGCTGTTTTTT. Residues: CASSPGTSGLGATGELFF. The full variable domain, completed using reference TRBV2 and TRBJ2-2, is EPEVTQTPSHQVTQMGQEVILRCVPISNHLYFYWYRQILGQKVEFLVSFYNNEISEKSEIFDDQFSVERPDGSNFTLKIRSTKLEDSAMYFCASSPGTSGLGATGELFFGEGSRLTVL.

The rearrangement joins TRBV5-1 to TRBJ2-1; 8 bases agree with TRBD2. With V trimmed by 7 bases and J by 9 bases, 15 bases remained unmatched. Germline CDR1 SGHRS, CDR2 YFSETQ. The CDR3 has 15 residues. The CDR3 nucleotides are TGCGCCAGCCTCCCGAGCGGGAGTATCGGGGGTGAGCAGTTCTTC. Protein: CASLPSGSIGGEQFF.

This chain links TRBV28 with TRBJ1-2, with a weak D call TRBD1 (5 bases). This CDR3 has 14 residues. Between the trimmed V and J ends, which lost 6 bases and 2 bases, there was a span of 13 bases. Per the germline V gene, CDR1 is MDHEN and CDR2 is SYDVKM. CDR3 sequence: CASRGTVGNYGYTF. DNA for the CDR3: TGTGCCAGCAGGGGGACTGTCGGCAACTATGGCTACACCTTC.

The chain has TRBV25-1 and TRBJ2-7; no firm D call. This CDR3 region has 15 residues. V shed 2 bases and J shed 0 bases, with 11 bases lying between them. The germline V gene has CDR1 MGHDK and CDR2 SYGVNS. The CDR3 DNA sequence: TGTGCCAGCAGTGAACGGCTCGATAGCTCCTACGAGCAGTACTTC. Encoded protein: CASSERLDSSYEQYF.

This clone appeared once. CDR3: CASSIPTGVGNQPQHF. In DNA, the CDR3 is TGTGCCAGTAGTATACCTACAGGAGTGGGAAATCAGCCCCAGCATTTT. The rearrangement joins TRBV19 to TRBJ1-5, with a possible D match to TRBD1 (5 bases). With 2 bases removed from V and 4 bases from J, the gap between germline ends came to 15 bases. This CDR3 has 16 amino acids. CDR1 is LNHDA and CDR2 is SQIVND in the germline V gene (reference sequence).

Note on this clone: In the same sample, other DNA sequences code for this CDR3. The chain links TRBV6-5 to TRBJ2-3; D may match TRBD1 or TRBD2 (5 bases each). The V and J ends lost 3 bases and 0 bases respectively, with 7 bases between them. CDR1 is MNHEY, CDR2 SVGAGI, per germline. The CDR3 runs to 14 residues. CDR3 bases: TGTGCCAGCAGTTATGGGGACAGCACAGATACGCAGTATTTT. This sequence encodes CASSYGDSTDTQYF.

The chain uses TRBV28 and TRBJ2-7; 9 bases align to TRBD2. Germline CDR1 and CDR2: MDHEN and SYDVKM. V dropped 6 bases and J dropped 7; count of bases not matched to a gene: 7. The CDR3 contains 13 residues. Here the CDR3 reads CASSSSGTDEQYF. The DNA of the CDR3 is TGTGCCAGCAGCTCTAGCGGGACGGATGAGCAGTACTTC.

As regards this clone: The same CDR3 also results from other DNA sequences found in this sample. CDR3 sequence (DNA): TGCGCCAGCAGCTTGGGGGTGGCAGTTCAAGAGACCCAGTACTTC. Residues: CASSLGVAVQETQYF. The V gene is TRBV5-1, the J gene TRBJ2-5; D is unresolved. Trimming removed 0 bases from V and 2 bases from J, with 11 bases in between. Germline V gene data show CDR1 as SGHRS and CDR2 as YFSETQ. The CDR3 covers 15 residues.

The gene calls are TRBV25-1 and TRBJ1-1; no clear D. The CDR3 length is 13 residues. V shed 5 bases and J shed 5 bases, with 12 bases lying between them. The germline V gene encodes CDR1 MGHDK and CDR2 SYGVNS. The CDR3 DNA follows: TGTGCCAGCAGTTCGATTGGGGTGACTGAAGCTTTCTTT. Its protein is CASSSIGVTEAFF. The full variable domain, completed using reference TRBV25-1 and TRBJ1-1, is EADIYQTPRYLVIGTGKKITLECSQTMGHDKMYWYQQDPGMELHLIHYSYGVNSTEKGDLSSESTVSRIRTEHFPLTLESARPSHTSQYLCASSSIGVTEAFFGQGTRLTVV.

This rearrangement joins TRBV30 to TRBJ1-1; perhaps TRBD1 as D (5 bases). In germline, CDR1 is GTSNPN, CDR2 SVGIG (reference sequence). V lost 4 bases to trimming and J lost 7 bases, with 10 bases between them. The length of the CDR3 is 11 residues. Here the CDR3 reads CAWNQGGEAFF. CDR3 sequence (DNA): TGTGCCTGGAATCAGGGCGGTGAAGCTTTCTTT.

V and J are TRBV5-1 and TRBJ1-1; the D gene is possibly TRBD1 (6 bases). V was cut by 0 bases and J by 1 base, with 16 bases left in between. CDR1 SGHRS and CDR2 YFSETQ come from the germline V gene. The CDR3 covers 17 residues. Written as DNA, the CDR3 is TGCGCCAGCAGCTTGGGTAGAGACAGGTACAAGAACACTGAAGCTTTCTTT. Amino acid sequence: CASSLGRDRYKNTEAFF.